This TCR beta chain originates from a study of identical twins. Broader study findings: Zero-insertion analyses might be partly confounded by invariant T cells like MAIT and iNKT. The study found weaker excess twin sharing in beta out-of-frame sequences.

MiXCR, applied by TCRdb to the 5' RACE reads, yields one record per CDR3 protein. The sample has about 920,000 distinct CDR3 sequences; 9% to 15% are singletons. A remark on this clonotype: Its antigen is unidentified.

These data were also reused for a study on yellow fever vaccine responses in identical twins.

Sequencing was performed on PBMCs. The sequence came from a woman in her late teens or twenties in good health.

The DNA for the CDR3 is TGTGCCAGCAGCCAGGGGCCGGGACAGGGCAACACCGGGGAGCTGTTTTTT. Translated: CASSQGPGQGNTGELFF. The chain is built from TRBV12-3 or TRBV12-4 and TRBJ2-2; 9 positions agree with TRBD1. Trimming cost V 6 bases and J 2 bases; bases outside gene matches: 10. This CDR3 contains 17 residues.